This T cell receptor beta chain was recovered during a study of identical twins. TCRdb ran MiXCR on the 5' RACE reads and lists one entry per CDR3 protein. This sample has more than 1.5 million distinct CDR3 sequences; around 29% occur once, and the top ten carry less than 0.35%. CDR1 LNHNV and CDR2 YYDKDF come from the germline V gene (reference sequence). This CDR3 has 16 amino acids. V shed 0 bases, J shed 3 bases, and the junction held 4 bases outside the gene matches. General observations from the study: Some out-of-frame alpha sequences were shared by twins, and these showed excess low generation probability. High-abundance cord blood beta clonotypes had fewer insertions; memory repertoires showed none. Excess sharing by twins proved weaker in beta out-of-frame sequences.

Notes on this clonotype: Its antigen is unidentified.

This receptor was taken from a newborn girl in good health. The material sequenced was cord blood. This chain joins TRBV15 and TRBJ2-1, with TRBD2 matching 8 bases. In DNA, the CDR3 is TGTGCCACCAGCAGAGATCCGACTAGCGTCTACAATGAGCAGTTCTTC. Translating gives CATSRDPTSVYNEQFF.